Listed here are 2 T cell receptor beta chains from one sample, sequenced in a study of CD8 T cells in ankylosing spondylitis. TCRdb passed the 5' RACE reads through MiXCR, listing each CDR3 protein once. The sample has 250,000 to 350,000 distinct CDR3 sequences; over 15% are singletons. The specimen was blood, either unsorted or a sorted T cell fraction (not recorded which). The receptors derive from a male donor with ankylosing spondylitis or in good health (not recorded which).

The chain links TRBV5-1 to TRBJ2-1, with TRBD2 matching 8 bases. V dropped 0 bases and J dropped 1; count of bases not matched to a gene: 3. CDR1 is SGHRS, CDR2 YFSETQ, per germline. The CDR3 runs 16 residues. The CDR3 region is CASSLVTSGSYNEQFF. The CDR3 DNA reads TGCGCCAGCAGCTTGGTTACTAGCGGTTCCTACAATGAGCAGTTCTTC.

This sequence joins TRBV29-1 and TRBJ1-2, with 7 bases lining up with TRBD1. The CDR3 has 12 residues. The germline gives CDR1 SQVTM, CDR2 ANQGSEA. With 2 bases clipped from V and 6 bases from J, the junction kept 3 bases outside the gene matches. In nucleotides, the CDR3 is TGCAGCGTTGAACAAGGGGGCCATGGCTACACCTTC. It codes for CSVEQGGHGYTF. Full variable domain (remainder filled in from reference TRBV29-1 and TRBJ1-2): SAVISQKPSRDICQRGTSLTIQCQVDSQVTMMFWYRQQPGQSLTLIATANQGSEATYESGFVIDKFPISRPNLTFSTLTVSNMSPEDSSIYLCSVEQGGHGYTFGSGTRLTVV.